This TCR beta chain emerged from a study of early stage breast cancer tumors. Each sample had two DNA replicates, 0.45 to 0.65 ug blood or roughly 1.5 ug tissue. Data came from immunoSEQ multiplex PCR; TCRdb stores just in-frame clones and leaves some out. Among more than 65,000 clones listed, around 80% were seen once. Trimming took 1 base from V and 0 from J, leaving 14 bases between them. CDR1 and CDR2 from the germline V gene are SGHRS and YFSETQ. The CDR3 extends over 18 amino acids. The chain carries TRBV5-1 and TRBJ2-6; D gene uncertain. The specimen was blood. The receptor was isolated from a person aged 35-55 years with breast cancer. Written as DNA, the CDR3 is TGCGCCAGCAGCTTGAGATCGGCTACCCTCTCTGGGGCCAACGTCCTGACTTTC. Translating gives CASSLRSATLSGANVLTF.